The 25 T cell receptor delta chains below were found in one sample sequenced in a study of gamma-delta T cells after stem cell transplantation. TCRdb re-called clones from the RT-PCR reads via CATT. The table lists a few thousand delta-chain clones, about 1.9% of them singletons. Sequenced material: gamma-delta T cells. The source is a human donor. It is not recorded whose cells these are; they may come from a transplant donor.

Turning to this clone: With only one base between it and a far larger clone, this is likely a read error. Other DNA sequences from this sample encode an identical CDR3 as well. This chain joins TRDV2 and TRDJ1; no definite D call. CDR3 length: 16 amino acids. In germline, CDR1 is GEAIGNYY, CDR2 EKD. The CDR3 region has the DNA TGTGCCTGTGACAGGCTACCTCGTGGTTCCACCGATAAACTCATCTTC. Protein product: CACDRLPRGSTDKLIF.

The gene calls are TRDV2 and TRDJ1; TRDD3 agrees at 9 bases. J was trimmed by 0 bases and V by 3 bases; bases with no gene match: 4. This CDR3 comprises 15 residues. Germline CDR1 and CDR2: GEAIGNYY and EKD. CDR3 amino acids: CACDSLGDYTDKLIF. CDR3 nucleotide sequence: TGTGCCTGTGACTCACTGGGGGACTACACCGATAAACTCATCTTT.

The table lists this clone with a few counts. The CDR3 sequence is CACDQYWGIPTDKLIF. The CDR3 DNA reads as TGTGCCTGTGACCAATACTGGGGGATACCCACCGATAAACTCATCTTT. V gene TRDV2 combines with J gene TRDJ1; the match to TRDD3 covers 12 bases. Germline lookup yields CDR1 GEAIGNYY and CDR2 EKD. After removal of 3 bases from V and 1 base from J, the junction contained 5 bases not matched to a gene. The CDR3 has 16 amino acids.

The rearrangement uses TRDV2 and TRDJ1; the match to TRDD3 covers 11 bases. Trimming cost V 1 base and J 0 bases; bases outside gene matches: 9. CDR3 length equals 18 residues. Germline CDR1 reads GEAIGNYY; CDR2 reads EKD. The CDR3 coding sequence is TGTGCCTGTGACACTTTACTGGGGGATAGAGGGTACACCGATAAACTCATCTTT. It yields the protein CACDTLLGDRGYTDKLIF.

This clone occurred a few times. A clone one base away is much larger, so this may be a read error. At the DNA level, this CDR3 is encoded by other sequences in the same sample as well. The chain combines TRDV2 with TRDJ2; 11 bases fit TRDD3. Germline CDR1 and CDR2: GEAIGNYY and EKD. The CDR3 contains 21 residues. CDR3 in amino acids: CACDTVPPTGTGGYLTAQLFF. In DNA, the CDR3 is TGCGCCTGTGACACCGTCCCTCCTACGGGTACTGGGGGATATTTGACAGCACAACTCTTCTTT.

In this sample, this clone turned up a few times. The amino acid sequence in TCRdb belongs to a much larger clone and departs from this DNA's translation at residue 9, likely a sequencing read error; the sequence shown is translated from the DNA. CDR3 nucleotides: TGTGCTCTTGGGGTGGGTACTGGGGAATACTCCCCTACCCTATTCCGCTATTTGACAGCACAACTCTTCTTT. Encoded protein: CALGVGTGEYSPTLFRYLTAQLFF. V and J are TRDV1 and TRDJ2; the match to TRDD3 covers 7 bases. This CDR3 is built from 24 residues. Germline lookup yields CDR1 TSWWSYY and CDR2 QGS. V was clipped by 4 bases and J by 1 base; unmatched bases: 30.

A word on this clone: A far bigger clonotype differs at one base, so this is likely a read error. Other DNA sequences of this sample code for an identical CDR3. Written as DNA, the CDR3 is TGTGCTCTTGGGGACAGTACTAAGGGCGGGGAGTACACCGATAAACTCATCTTT. Its protein is CALGDSTKGGEYTDKLIF. The chain is built from TRDV1 and TRDJ1; D is possibly TRDD3 (5 bases). Between the trimmed V and J ends, which lost 3 bases and 0 bases, there was a span of 20 bases. Germline V gene sequence: CDR1 TSWWSYY, CDR2 QGS. This CDR3 region has 18 residues.

This clone has only a few counts. TCRdb assigns this DNA the protein of a much larger clone, which departs from its translation at residue 13; this likely reflects a read error, and the protein shown comes from translating the DNA. V and J are TRDV2 and TRDJ3, with 9 bases aligning to TRDD3. Germline V CDR1 and CDR2: GEAIGNYY, EKD. CDR3 size: 19 residues. The CDR3 DNA follows: TGTGCCTGTGACTCCTCTGGGGGATTCAGCTCCTGGGGCACCCGACAGATGTTTTTC. The encoded protein is CACDSSGGFSSWGTRQMFF.

This clone is categorized as large. The sample has other DNA sequences that encode this CDR3 too. The genes are TRDV2 and TRDJ1, with 13 bases that match TRDD3. This CDR3 spans 22 amino acids. Germline V gives CDR1 GEAIGNYY, CDR2 EKD. V gave up 3 bases and J gave up 0 bases; unmatched junction bases: 21. CDR3 in DNA: TGTGCCTGTGACCAATCGTACTGGGGGATACGTAGTACGCCATCGTACACCGATAAACTCATCTTT. Protein: CACDQSYWGIRSTPSYTDKLIF.

Remarks on this clone: This sequence may be a read error, since a much larger clone differs from it by one base. The chain links TRDV2 to TRDJ1; 13 nucleotides agree with TRDD3. CDR3 length equals 17 residues. The ends lost 3 bases at V and 0 bases at J; junction bases unmatched: 6. CDR1 is GEAIGNYY, CDR2 EKD, per germline. Here the CDR3 reads CACDPVLGDTYTDKLIF. The CDR3 DNA is TGTGCCTGTGACCCCGTACTGGGGGATACGTACACCGATAAACTCATCTTT.

With respect to this clone: The TCRdb protein, from a much larger clone, departs from this DNA's translation at residue 3, likely by read error; the protein shown derives from the DNA. V is TRDV2 and J is TRDJ1; no definite D call. The CDR3 length is 19 residues. In germline, CDR1 is GEAIGNYY, CDR2 EKD. CDR3 region: CARDTVTNGVETYTDKLIF. CDR3 bases: TGTGCCCGTGACACGGTAACGAATGGTGTGGAGACGTACACCGATAAACTCATCTTT.

This clone was counted only a few times. The CDR3: CACDTVLERSDKLIF. The CDR3 region has the DNA TGTGCCTGTGACACCGTACTGGAGAGGAGCGATAAACTCATCTTT. J is TRDJ1 and V is TRDV2, with a possible D match to TRDD3 (5 bases). Germline values: CDR1 GEAIGNYY, CDR2 EKD. The CDR3 totals 15 residues. With 0 bases removed from V and 4 bases from J, the gap between germline ends came to 14 bases.

This clone appeared a few times. The chain employs TRDV3 and TRDJ1; D might be TRDD3 (5 bases). The CDR3 consists of 18 residues. V lost 3 bases to trimming and J lost 0 bases, with 26 bases between them. Germline V gene lookup returns CDR1 TVYSNPD and CDR2 GDNSRS (reference sequence). CDR3 DNA: TGTGCCTTCCCTGGGCTACGAGACGCGGGGGCGTACACCGATAAACTCATCTTT. Its protein is CAFPGLRDAGAYTDKLIF.

With regard to this clone: Translating this DNA gives a protein that differs at residue 4 from the TCRdb one, which belongs to a much larger clone; a read error is likely, and the protein shown is this translation. CDR3 sequence reads: CACVTIGDGRHLYTDKLIF. The CDR3 region has the DNA TGTGCCTGTGTCACGATTGGGGATGGACGGCATTTGTACACCGATAAACTCATCTTT. The genes are TRDV2 and TRDJ1; maybe TRDD3 (6 bases). CDR3 length: 19 amino acids. V lost 5 bases and J lost 0, with 27 bases in between. Per the germline V gene, CDR1 is GEAIGNYY and CDR2 is EKD.

Note on this clone: The amino acid sequence in TCRdb belongs to a much larger clone and departs from this DNA's translation at residue 4, likely a sequencing read error; the sequence shown is translated from the DNA. The DNA of the CDR3 is TGTGCCTGTGGGGGGCTTTCCTACGAAGCGGGGCCACGCACCGATAAACTCATCTTT. Encoded protein: CACGGLSYEAGPRTDKLIF. The chain couples TRDV2 to TRDJ1; 7 positions match TRDD2. This CDR3 has 19 amino acids. The trim removed 5 bases at V and 1 base at J, leaving 21 bases unmatched. Germline V gives CDR1 GEAIGNYY, CDR2 EKD.

In its sample, this clone is medium-sized. CDR3 in DNA: TGTGCCTGTGACCCTCTCAAGACGGGGGATCCAAAGGGTATGGAACTCATCTTT. As protein: CACDPLKTGDPKGMELIF. V usage is TRDV2 and J usage is TRDJ1, with 7 bases that match TRDD3. V was clipped by 3 bases and J by 9 bases; unmatched bases: 24. CDR1 is GEAIGNYY, CDR2 EKD, per germline. The CDR3 spans 18 residues.

This clone was picked up a small number of times. A much more abundant neighbour one base away suggests this may be a read error. The rearrangement joins TRDV2 to TRDJ1; 9 bases line up with TRDD3. Trimming cost V 3 bases and J 2 bases; bases outside gene matches: 21. The CDR3 consists of 20 residues. Germline V lookup: CDR1 GEAIGNYY, CDR2 EKD. The CDR3 region is CACDPLSPRGTGGNTDKLIF. Here the CDR3 DNA reads TGTGCCTGTGACCCACTCTCTCCTAGAGGTACTGGGGGAAATACCGATAAACTCATCTTT.

This clone was seen a few times. This may come from a read error, since a much larger clone is one base off. This same CDR3 is encoded by further DNA sequences in the sample. The chain uses TRDV2 and TRDJ1; 7 bases map to TRDD3. Germline assignment: CDR1 GEAIGNYY and CDR2 EKD. The CDR3 is made up of 16 amino acids. The CDR3 here is CACDTVGEGRTDKLIF. The CDR3 DNA is TGTGCCTGTGACACCGTGGGGGAAGGGCGAACCGATAAACTCATCTTC.

On this clone itself: A far larger clone is just one base off, so this is likely a read error. The same CDR3 can be traced to other DNA sequences in this sample. This chain uses TRDV2 with TRDJ3; 8 nucleotides align to TRDD3. The CDR3 has 21 amino acids. V shed 0 bases, J shed 0 bases, and the junction held 12 bases outside the gene matches. Germline V gene sequence: CDR1 GEAIGNYY, CDR2 EKD. The CDR3 DNA is TGTGCCTGTGACACCACGGGGCTCTGGGGGAGCCCCTCCTGGGACACCCGACAGATGTTTTTC. It encodes CACDTTGLWGSPSWDTRQMFF.

This clone was seen more than once but under ten times. TCRdb's protein for this DNA is that of a much larger clone and differs from the translation at residue 3, likely a read error; the protein shown is the DNA translation. The chain joins TRDV2 to TRDJ1; 9 positions match TRDD3. Germline lookup yields CDR1 GEAIGNYY and CDR2 EKD. The CDR3 has 19 residues. DNA for the CDR3: TGTGCCTATGACACCATGAGTACTGGGGGACATAAGTACACCGATAAACTCATCTTT. It codes for CAYDTMSTGGHKYTDKLIF.

This clone was seen a handful of times. The chain joins TRDV2 to TRDJ1; possibly TRDD3 for D (6 bases). CDR3 length equals 17 residues. Germline values: CDR1 GEAIGNYY, CDR2 EKD. The V gene lost 4 bases and the J gene lost 3 bases, with 23 bases spanning the gap. In DNA, the CDR3 is TGTGCCTGTGAGTCCCTTGGGGATCCTCCAAAGTCCGATAAACTCATCTTT. Amino acid sequence: CACESLGDPPKSDKLIF.

This clone occurred a few times. V is TRDV2 and J is TRDJ1; 10 bases agree with TRDD3. The V segment lost 2 bases and the J segment 0 bases; nucleotides outside the gene matches: 5. The length of the CDR3 is 16 residues. Germline V CDR1 and CDR2: GEAIGNYY, EKD. The CDR3 nucleotides read TGTGCCTGTGACATACTGGGGGATTGGAACACCGATAAACTCATCTTT. It codes for CACDILGDWNTDKLIF.

This clone is medium-sized by share. The same CDR3 can be traced to other DNA sequences in this sample. The chain carries TRDV2 and TRDJ1, with TRDD3 identical over 9 bases. V lost 1 base and J lost 1; bases outside the gene matches: 12. The germline CDR1 and CDR2 sequences are GEAIGNYY and EKD. The CDR3 is made up of 18 amino acids. In nucleotides, the CDR3 is TGTGCCTGTGACACTCTTCACAGTGTGGGGGATAGCACCGATAAACTCATCTTT. Protein: CACDTLHSVGDSTDKLIF.

Of note for this clone: A read error may be the cause here, since a much bigger clone is one base away. The same CDR3 can be traced to other DNA sequences in this sample. V gene TRDV2 combines with J gene TRDJ1; TRDD3 matches at 9 bases. Per germline, CDR1 GEAIGNYY and CDR2 EKD. The CDR3 has 18 amino acids. The V gene end was trimmed by 0 bases and the J gene end by 3 bases; junction bases not matched to a gene: 13. CDR3 protein: CACDTVVGGGYSPDKLIF. The CDR3 region has the DNA TGTGCCTGTGACACCGTCGTTGGTGGGGGATATAGCCCCGATAAACTCATCTTT.

This clone was seen a handful of times. Being one base from a much bigger clone, this may be a read error. Other DNA sequences in the sample encode the same CDR3. This rearrangement joins TRDV2 to TRDJ1, with no clear D. CDR1 is GEAIGNYY, CDR2 EKD, per germline. This CDR3 spans 14 amino acids. The CDR3 here is CACDALTDGDKLIF. The CDR3 DNA reads as TGTGCCTGTGACGCGCTTACTGATGGCGATAAGCTCATCTTT.